These 6 T cell receptor beta chains came from one sample sequenced in a study of T cells after yellow fever vaccination. TCRdb re-called the 5' RACE reads with MiXCR, one entry per CDR3 protein. The sample carries over 25,000 distinct CDR3 sequences, 4.5% to 5.5% recorded once. Specimen: PBMCs, either bulk or a sorted T-cell subset (CD4+, CD8+, memory, or dextramer-sorted; not recorded which), collected 15 days after the yellow fever booster vaccination. The source is a man aged 30 to 45 who received the YFV17D yellow fever vaccine.

Many counts were recorded for this clonotype. V usage is TRBV5-1 and J usage is TRBJ2-7; 7 bases match TRBD1. This CDR3 has 14 residues. With 0 bases clipped from V and 4 bases from J, the junction kept 4 bases outside the gene matches. Germline V CDR1 and CDR2: SGHRS, YFSETQ. CDR3 bases: TGCGCCAGCAGCTTGGGACAGGGCTCGTACGAGCAGTACTTC. Residues: CASSLGQGSYEQYF. The variable domain in full, with the rest retrieved from reference TRBV5-1 and TRBJ2-7, is KAGVTQTPRYLIKTRGQQVTLSCSPISGHRSVSWYQQTPGQGLQFLFEYFSETQRNKGNFPGRFSGRQFSNSRSEMNVSTLELGDSALYLCASSLGQGSYEQYFGPGTRLTVT.

This clonotype was seen ten or more times. The J gene is TRBJ1-2, the V gene TRBV4-1, with a tentative D call TRBD1 (6 bases). Trimming stripped 1 base from V and 7 bases from J, with 10 bases between. This CDR3 spans 13 amino acids. Germline CDR1 is MGHRA and CDR2 is YSYEKL. The CDR3 DNA reads TGCGCCAGCAGCCAAGGCGAGGGGGGTGGCTACACCTTC. It encodes CASSQGEGGGYTF.

This clonotype showed up many times. The chain is built from TRBV27 and TRBJ1-2; 8 bases match TRBD1. The CDR3 is 14 amino acids. CDR1 MNHEY and CDR2 SMNVEV come from the germline V gene (reference sequence). V gave up 7 bases and J gave up 8 bases; unmatched junction bases: 12. Written as DNA, the CDR3 is TGTGCCAGCACCTCTACCCGACAGGGGTCCGGCTACACCTTC. Residues: CASTSTRQGSGYTF.

This clonotype was counted many times. The chain couples TRBV29-1 to TRBJ2-7; D is perhaps TRBD1 (6 bases). The CDR3 has 13 amino acids. Germline V gene lookup returns CDR1 SQVTM and CDR2 ANQGSEA. V was pared by 4 bases and J by 6 bases, with 16 bases between. CDR3 in amino acids: CSVGGLSGAEQYF. In nucleotides, the CDR3 is TGCAGCGTTGGGGGGCTATCCGGGGCCGAGCAGTACTTC.

This clonotype has a count of ten or more. The gene calls are TRBV18 and TRBJ2-7; TRBD1 might be the D (7 bases). Germline CDR1 reads KGHSH; CDR2 reads LQKENI. This CDR3 is built from 16 residues. Trimming cost V 3 bases and J 3 bases, with 18 bases left between them. The CDR3 protein is CASSPLTGDLFYEQYF. CDR3 bases: TGTGCCAGCTCACCCCTTACAGGGGACTTATTCTACGAGCAGTACTTC.

This clonotype was seen only a few times. The junction departs from the called germline gene at one end, perhaps through a read error. This chain links TRBV20-1 with TRBJ2-1, with D unresolved. CDR1 and CDR2 (germline): DFQATT, SNEGSKA (reference sequence). CDR3 size: 17 residues. In nucleotides, the CDR3 is TGCTGTGCTAGAGATAGGACGCCCGCCAAAAGGCGTAATGAGCAGTTCTTC. Translating it yields CCARDRTPAKRRNEQFF.